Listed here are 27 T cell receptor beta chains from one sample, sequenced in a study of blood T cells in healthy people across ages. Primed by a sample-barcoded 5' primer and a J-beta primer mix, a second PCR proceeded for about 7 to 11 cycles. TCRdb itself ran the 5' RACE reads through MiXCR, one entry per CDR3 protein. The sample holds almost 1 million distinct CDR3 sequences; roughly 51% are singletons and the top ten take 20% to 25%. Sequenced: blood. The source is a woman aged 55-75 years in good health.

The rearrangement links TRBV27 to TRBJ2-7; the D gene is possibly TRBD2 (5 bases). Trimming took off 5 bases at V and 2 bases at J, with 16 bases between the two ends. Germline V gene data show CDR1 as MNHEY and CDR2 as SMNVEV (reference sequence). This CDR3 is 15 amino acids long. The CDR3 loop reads CASSRIGVRTYEQYF. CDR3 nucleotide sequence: TGTGCCAGCAGTAGAATCGGGGTCCGCACCTACGAGCAGTACTTC.

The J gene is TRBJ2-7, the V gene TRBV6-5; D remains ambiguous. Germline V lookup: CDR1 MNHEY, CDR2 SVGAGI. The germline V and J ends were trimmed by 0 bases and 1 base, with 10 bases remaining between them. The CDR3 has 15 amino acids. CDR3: CASSYSNLGSYEQYF. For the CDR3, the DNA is TGTGCCAGCAGTTACTCGAATCTGGGTTCCTACGAGCAGTACTTC.

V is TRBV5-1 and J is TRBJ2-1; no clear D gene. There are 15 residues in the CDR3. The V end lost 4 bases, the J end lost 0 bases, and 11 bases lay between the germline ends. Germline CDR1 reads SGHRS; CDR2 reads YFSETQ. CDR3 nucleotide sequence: TGCGCCAGCAGCGGCTATTTCAGCTCCTACAATGAGCAGTTCTTC. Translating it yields CASSGYFSSYNEQFF.

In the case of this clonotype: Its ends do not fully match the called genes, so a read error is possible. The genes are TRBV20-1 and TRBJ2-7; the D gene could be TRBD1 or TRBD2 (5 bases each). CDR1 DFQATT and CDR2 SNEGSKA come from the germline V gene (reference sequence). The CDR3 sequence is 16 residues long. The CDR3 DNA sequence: TGCAGTGCTGGAAGGGACGCATCGAGTCCATCCTACGTGCAGTACTTC. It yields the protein CSAGRDASSPSYVQYF.

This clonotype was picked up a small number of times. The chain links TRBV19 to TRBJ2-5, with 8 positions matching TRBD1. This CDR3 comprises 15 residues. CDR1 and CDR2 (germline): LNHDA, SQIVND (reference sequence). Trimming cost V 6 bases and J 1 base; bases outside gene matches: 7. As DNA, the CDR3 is TGTGCCAGTAGCACCCGAGACAGGGGCCAAGAGACCCAGTACTTC. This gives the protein CASSTRDRGQETQYF. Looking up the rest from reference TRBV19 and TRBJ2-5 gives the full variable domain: DGGITQSPKYLFRKEGQNVTLSCEQNLNHDAMYWYRQDPGQGLRLIYYSQIVNDFQKGDIAEGYSVSREKKESFPLTVTSAQKNPTAFYLCASSTRDRGQETQYFGPGTRLLVL.

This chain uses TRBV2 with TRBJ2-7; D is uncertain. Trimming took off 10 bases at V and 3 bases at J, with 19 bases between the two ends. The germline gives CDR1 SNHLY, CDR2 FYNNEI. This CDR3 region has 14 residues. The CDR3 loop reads CAITLVGGYYEQYF. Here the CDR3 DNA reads TGTGCCATCACCCTAGTCGGTGGTTACTACGAGCAGTACTTC.

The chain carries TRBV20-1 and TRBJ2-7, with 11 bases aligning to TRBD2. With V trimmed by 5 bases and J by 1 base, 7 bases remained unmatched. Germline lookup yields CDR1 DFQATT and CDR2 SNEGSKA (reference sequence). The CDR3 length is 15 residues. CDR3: CSAGGTSGGSYEQYF. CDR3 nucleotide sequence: TGCAGTGCTGGGGGTACTAGCGGGGGTTCCTACGAGCAGTACTTC.

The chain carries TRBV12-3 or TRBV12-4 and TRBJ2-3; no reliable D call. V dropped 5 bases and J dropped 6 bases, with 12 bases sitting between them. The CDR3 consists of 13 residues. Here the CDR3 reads CASSRARRDTQYF. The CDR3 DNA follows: TGTGCCAGCAGTAGAGCTAGGCGGGATACGCAGTATTTT.

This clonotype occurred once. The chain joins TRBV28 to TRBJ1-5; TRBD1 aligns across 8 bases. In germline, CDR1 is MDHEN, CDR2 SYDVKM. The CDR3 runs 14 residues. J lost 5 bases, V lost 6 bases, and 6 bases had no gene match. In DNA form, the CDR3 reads TGTGCCAGCAGGGACAGGGCAATCTATCAGCCCCAGCATTTT. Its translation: CASRDRAIYQPQHF.

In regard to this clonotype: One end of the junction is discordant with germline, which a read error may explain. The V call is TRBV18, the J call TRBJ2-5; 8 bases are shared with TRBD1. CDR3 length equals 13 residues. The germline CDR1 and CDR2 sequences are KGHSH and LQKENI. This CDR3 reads CAGSTTGVETQYF. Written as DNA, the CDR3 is TGTGCCGGCTCAACGACAGGGGTGGAGACCCAGTACTTC.

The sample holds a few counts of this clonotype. The CDR3 reads CASSQGGRASGETQYF. The CDR3 DNA sequence: TGCGCCAGCAGCCAAGGAGGGCGGGCTAGCGGGGAGACCCAGTACTTC. V and J are TRBV4-1 and TRBJ2-5, with TRBD2 identical over 8 bases. This CDR3 is 16 amino acids long. Trimming removed 1 base from V and 5 bases from J; junction bases left unmatched: 9. Looked up from germline, CDR1 is MGHRA and CDR2 is YSYEKL.

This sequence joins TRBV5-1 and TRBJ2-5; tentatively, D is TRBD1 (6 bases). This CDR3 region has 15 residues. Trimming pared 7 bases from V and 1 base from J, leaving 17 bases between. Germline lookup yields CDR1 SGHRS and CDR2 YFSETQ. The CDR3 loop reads CASDSTGYSQETQYF. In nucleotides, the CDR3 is TGCGCCAGCGATTCAACAGGGTACTCCCAAGAGACCCAGTACTTC.

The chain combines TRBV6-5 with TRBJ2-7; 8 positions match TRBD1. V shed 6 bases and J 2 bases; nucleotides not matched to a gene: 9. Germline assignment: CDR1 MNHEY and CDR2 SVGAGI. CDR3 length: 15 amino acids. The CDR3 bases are TGTGCCAGCAGCCATTCTCAGGACAGGGCCTACGAGCAGTACTTC. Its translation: CASSHSQDRAYEQYF.

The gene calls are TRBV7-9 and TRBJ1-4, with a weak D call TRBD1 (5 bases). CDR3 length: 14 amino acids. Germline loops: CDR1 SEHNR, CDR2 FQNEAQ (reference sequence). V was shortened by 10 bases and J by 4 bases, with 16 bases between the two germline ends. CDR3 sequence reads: CAITRGSRNEKLFF. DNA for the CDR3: TGTGCCATCACTCGGGGCAGTCGTAATGAAAAACTGTTTTTT.

The DNA for the CDR3 is TGCAGTGCCCTTAACGACCTACAAGAGACCCAGTACTTC. Encoded protein: CSALNDLQETQYF. V and J are TRBV20-1 and TRBJ2-5; D not resolved. CDR3 length: 13 amino acids. Germline V gene data show CDR1 as DFQATT and CDR2 as SNEGSKA (reference sequence). The V and J ends lost 6 bases and 2 bases respectively, with 13 bases between them.

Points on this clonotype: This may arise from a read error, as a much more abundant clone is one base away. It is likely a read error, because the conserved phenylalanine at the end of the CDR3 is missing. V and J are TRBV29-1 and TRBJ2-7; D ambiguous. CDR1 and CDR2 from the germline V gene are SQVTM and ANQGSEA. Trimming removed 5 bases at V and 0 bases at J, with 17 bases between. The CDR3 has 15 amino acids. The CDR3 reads CSVWLSGRSSYEQYL. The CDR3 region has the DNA TGCAGCGTTTGGTTGTCGGGCAGGTCCTCCTACGAGCAGTACCTC.

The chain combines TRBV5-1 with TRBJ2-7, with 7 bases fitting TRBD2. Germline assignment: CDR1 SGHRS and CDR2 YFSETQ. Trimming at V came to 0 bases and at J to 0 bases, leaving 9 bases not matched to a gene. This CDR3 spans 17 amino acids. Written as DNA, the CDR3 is TGCGCCAGCAGCTTGGGCCGGATAGCGGGCCCCTCCTACGAGCAGTACTTC. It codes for CASSLGRIAGPSYEQYF.

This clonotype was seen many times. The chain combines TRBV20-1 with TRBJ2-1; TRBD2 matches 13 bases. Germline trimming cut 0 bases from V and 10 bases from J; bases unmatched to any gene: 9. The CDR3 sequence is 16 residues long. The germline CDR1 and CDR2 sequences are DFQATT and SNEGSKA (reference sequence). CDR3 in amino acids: CSARDSGGTSGIEQFF. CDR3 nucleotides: TGCAGTGCTAGAGACTCCGGTGGGACTAGCGGGATAGAGCAGTTCTTC.

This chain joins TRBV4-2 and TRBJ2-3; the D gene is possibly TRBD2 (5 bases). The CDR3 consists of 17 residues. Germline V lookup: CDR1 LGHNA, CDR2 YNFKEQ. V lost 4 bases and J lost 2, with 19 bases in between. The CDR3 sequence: CASSLPLELGVTDTQYF. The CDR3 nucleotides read TGTGCCAGCAGCCTCCCACTAGAGCTAGGCGTCACAGATACGCAGTATTTT.

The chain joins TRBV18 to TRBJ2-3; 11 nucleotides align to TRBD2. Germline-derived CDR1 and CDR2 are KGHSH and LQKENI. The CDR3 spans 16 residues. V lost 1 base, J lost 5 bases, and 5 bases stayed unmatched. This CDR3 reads CASSPLLAGAEDTQYF. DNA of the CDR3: TGTGCCAGCTCACCACTACTAGCGGGAGCAGAAGATACGCAGTATTTT.

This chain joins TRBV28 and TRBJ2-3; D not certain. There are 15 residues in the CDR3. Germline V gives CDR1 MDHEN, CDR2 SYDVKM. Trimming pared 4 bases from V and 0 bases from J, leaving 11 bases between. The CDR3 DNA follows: TGTGCCAGCAGTTGTGACGGAACTAGCACAGATACGCAGTATTTT. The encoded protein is CASSCDGTSTDTQYF.

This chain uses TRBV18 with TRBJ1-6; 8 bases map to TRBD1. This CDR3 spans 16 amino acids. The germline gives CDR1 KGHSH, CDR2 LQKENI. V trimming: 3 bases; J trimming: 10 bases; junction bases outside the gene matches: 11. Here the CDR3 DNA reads TGTGCCAGCTCACCCGCTCTCGGACAGGGTAAATCACCCCTCCACTTT. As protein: CASSPALGQGKSPLHF.

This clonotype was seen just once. DNA of the CDR3: TGTGCCAGCAAGGCGGGAGGGCCGTCAGATACGCAGTATTTT. It encodes CASKAGGPSDTQYF. V gene TRBV28 combines with J gene TRBJ2-3; 9 bases are shared with TRBD2. The junction had 6 bases not matched to a gene; V was cut back by 7 bases and J by 4 bases. CDR3 length: 14 residues. CDR1 is MDHEN and CDR2 is SYDVKM in the germline V gene.

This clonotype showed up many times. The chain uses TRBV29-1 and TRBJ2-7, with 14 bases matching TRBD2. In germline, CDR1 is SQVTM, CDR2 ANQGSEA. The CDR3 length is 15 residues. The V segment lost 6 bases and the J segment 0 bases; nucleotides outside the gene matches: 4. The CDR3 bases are TGCAGCGTGGGGACTAGCGGGAGCATCTCCTACGAGCAGTACTTC. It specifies CSVGTSGSISYEQYF.

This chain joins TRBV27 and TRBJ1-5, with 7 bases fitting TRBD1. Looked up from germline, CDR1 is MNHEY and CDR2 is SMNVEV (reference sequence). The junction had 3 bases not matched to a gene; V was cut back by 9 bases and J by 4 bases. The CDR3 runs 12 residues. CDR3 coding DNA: TGTGCCAGTGCACAGGGGAATCAGCCCCAGCATTTT. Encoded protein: CASAQGNQPQHF.

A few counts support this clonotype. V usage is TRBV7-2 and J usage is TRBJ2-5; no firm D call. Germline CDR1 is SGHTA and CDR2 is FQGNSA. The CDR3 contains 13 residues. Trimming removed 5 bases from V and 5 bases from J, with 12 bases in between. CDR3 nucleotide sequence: TGTGCCAGCAGCAGAATTGTCGGGGAGACCCAGTACTTC. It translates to CASSRIVGETQYF.

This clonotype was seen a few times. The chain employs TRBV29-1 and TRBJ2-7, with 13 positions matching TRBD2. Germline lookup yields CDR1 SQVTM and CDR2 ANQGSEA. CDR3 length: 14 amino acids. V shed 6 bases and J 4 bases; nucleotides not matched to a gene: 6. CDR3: CSVHGLAGAYEQYF. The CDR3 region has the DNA TGCAGCGTCCACGGACTAGCGGGAGCTTACGAGCAGTACTTC.